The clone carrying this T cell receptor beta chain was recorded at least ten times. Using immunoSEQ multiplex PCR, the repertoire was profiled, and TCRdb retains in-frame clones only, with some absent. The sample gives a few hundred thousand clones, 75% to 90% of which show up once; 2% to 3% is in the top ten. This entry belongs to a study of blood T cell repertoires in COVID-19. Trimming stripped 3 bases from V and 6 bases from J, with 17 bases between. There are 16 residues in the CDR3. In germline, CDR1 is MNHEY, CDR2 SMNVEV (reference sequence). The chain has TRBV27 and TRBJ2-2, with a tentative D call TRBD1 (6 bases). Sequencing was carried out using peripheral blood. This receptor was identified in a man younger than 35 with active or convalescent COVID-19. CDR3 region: CASSFGTPDLAGELFF. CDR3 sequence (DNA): TGTGCCAGCAGTTTCGGGACACCTGATCTAGCCGGGGAGCTGTTTTTT.